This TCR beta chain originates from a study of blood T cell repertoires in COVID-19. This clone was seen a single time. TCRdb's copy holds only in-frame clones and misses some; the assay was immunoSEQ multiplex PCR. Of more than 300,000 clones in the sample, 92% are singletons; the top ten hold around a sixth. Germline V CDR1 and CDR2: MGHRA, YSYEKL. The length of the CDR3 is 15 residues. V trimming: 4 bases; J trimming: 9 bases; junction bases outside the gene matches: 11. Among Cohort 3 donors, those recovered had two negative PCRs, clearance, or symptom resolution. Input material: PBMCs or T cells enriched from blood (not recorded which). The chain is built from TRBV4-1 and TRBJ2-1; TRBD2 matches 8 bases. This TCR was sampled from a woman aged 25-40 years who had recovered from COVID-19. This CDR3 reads CASSREGLGSGEQFF. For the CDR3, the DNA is TGCGCCAGCAGCCGAGAGGGACTAGGGTCGGGTGAGCAGTTCTTC.